This TCR beta chain was found in a study of PD-1 blockade in classical Hodgkin lymphoma (dated by TCRdb to 2019 to 2021). The study in broad terms: Nivolumab dosing was 3 mg/kg intravenously every 2 weeks, continuing until either disease progression or unacceptable toxicity. The study used TCR beta sequencing and CyTOF to define a peripheral blood immune signature of response to PD-1 blockade in classical Hodgkin lymphoma.

The Qiagen DNeasy kit was used to extract genomic DNA from unsorted PBMCs and from the negatively selected CD4+ and CD8+ fractions. Using primers that anneal to V and J segments, immunoSEQ multiplex PCR amplified the TCR beta CDR3 regions. Amplification bias was minimized using a synthetic immune receptor repertoire, and residual bias was removed computationally after sequencing. On the authors' methods: Custom Python scripts were used to quantify repertoire diversity as the Shannon entropy index. Unsorted, CD4+ and CD8+ repertoires were analyzed separately, except for combined analyses in which CD4+ and CD8+ sequences were merged in silico. Clonal expansion was defined as at least a 2-fold frequency increase after treatment relative to C1D1, with a pseudocount of 0.5 for undetected baseline clones. Clones with 0 or 1 copy at C1D1 were classified as singleton clones, and clones with 2 or more copies were classified as non-singleton clones. Clones expanded in unsorted samples were assigned a CD4+, CD8+ or unknown annotation through matching of protein sequences in sorted samples from the same patient. Wilcoxon tests were applied to paired samples to test diversity changes from C1D1 to C4D1. As stored in TCRdb, this immuneACCESS dataset retains in-frame rearrangements with V and J assigned. A fraction of the clones does not appear; measured against another copy, unresolved V genes explain less than half of the discrepancy, and the remainder lacks a known reason. That table gives V, J and clone size, and the DNA gave D and trimming. The sample includes 15,000 to 20,000 clones, with around 80% observed a single time. The ten largest clones capture approximately 2.2% of the sample.

Its CDR3 holds 13 amino acids, cysteine through phenylalanine. Only CDR3 DNA is held: 39 bases, read in frame from base 1. The germline V gene (reference sequence) gives CDR1 as SEHNR and CDR2 as FQNEAQ. The V and J ends are trimmed by 0 bases and 3 bases, leaving 3 bases between them. As regards this clone: Its target antigen remains unknown. No base quality information exists; no much larger clone differs at one position.

The sample's time point label, in plain terms: cycle 4 day 1 (C4D1), after five to seven weeks of nivolumab. All trial patients had relapsed after autologous stem cell transplantation, with cohorts A, B and C differing in prior brentuximab vedotin exposure. Using a Miltenyi CD4+ T cell isolation kit, CD4+ T cells were purified from thawed PBMCs through magnetic negative selection. The trial cohort comprised approximately 55 patients with relapsed/refractory classical Hodgkin lymphoma whose best overall responses were complete response, partial response or progressive disease. In the multi-cohort phase II CheckMate 205 trial, trial patients received single-agent nivolumab. Best overall response was determined by an independent review committee according to the 2007 International Working Group response criteria. Trial PBMCs were collected just before the start of nivolumab (C1D1) and during therapy at cycle 2 day 1 and cycle 4 day 1. After peripheral blood was drawn into 8 mL Vacutainer Cell Preparation Tubes, PBMCs were isolated by centrifugation and then cryopreserved. Purified CD4+ and CD8+ fractions were generated only in cases for which an additional PBMC sample was available. On LS columns in a quadroMACS separator, the magnetically labelled cells were depleted, and the flow-through was collected as the purified fraction.

Study-wide findings and limitations: A significant rise by C4D1 was seen in CD4+ but not CD8+ TCR diversity (p=0.0027 vs p=0.16), with the rise being most apparent in complete responders (p=0.02). Among trial patients, those achieving complete response had baseline diversity similar to that of newly diagnosed patients, while diversity was significantly lower in partial responders and progressors. Lower diversity was observed in patients in whom nivolumab was started less than 1 year after ASCT, and these patients were excluded from later analyses so that confounding by immune reconstitution would be avoided. Baseline TCR diversity was reported to be lower in newly diagnosed patients than in healthy donors and to be lower still in relapsed/refractory patients. Only a single clinical trial cohort was studied, and what caused the repertoire differences, possibly disease activity or prior therapy, remained undefined.

The rearrangement joined TRBV7-9 to TRBJ1-3; the D gene remains uncertain. This clonotype was obtained from a human donor with classical Hodgkin lymphoma. Sequences were derived from CD4+ T cells from blood, sampled before the fourth cycle of nivolumab. For the CDR3, the sequence is CASSLASGNTIYF. In nucleotides, the sequence is TGTGCCAGCAGCTTAGCGAGTGGAAACACCATATATTTT.